There are many counts of the clone carrying this T cell receptor (beta chain). Its antigen is still unknown. The CDR3 consists of 15 residues. Trimming removed 5 bases from V and 0 bases from J, with 11 bases in between. Germline loops: CDR1 MNHNS, CDR2 SASEGT. Ophthalmopathy in the patients scored at least 3 on Clinical Activity Score and at least 4 on NOSPECS grade, lasting under 3 months. Thyroid ultrasound, orbital computed tomography, clinical symptoms, and serum thyroxine and TRAb underpinned diagnoses. Regions amplified from RNA transcripts were the TCR beta CDR3 regions. Using the HTBI primer set, a first-round RT-PCR was run on the TCR CDR3. TCRdb called the multiplex PCR reads again in MiXCR, with one record for every CDR3 protein. Of roughly 350,000 distinct CDR3 sequences in the sample, roughly 15% were seen once. These data come from a study of T cells in Graves' hyperthyroidism and ophthalmopathy.

Study-wide results and caveats: From stable hyperthyroidism, ophthalmopathy was separated by a 13 V-J model.

This clonotype was sampled from a woman in her twenties or thirties with Graves' ophthalmopathy. J is TRBJ1-3 and V is TRBV6-1; D perhaps matches TRBD1 (5 bases). Sample: blood. The CDR3 protein is CASSSGRSSGNTIYF. DNA for the CDR3: TGTGCCAGCAGTTCGGGACGGAGCTCTGGAAACACCATATATTTT.